This is a list of T cell receptor beta chains from one sample in a study of OX40 agonist ivuxolimab in advanced cancers. Method: immunoSEQ multiplex PCR; TCRdb's copy keeps in-frame clones and lacks some. The repertoire holds under 40,000 clones, about four fifths seen once, with approximately 20% in the top ten. Sequencing used CD4+ or CD8+ T cells sorted from blood, obtained in a trial of the OX40 agonist ivuxolimab. These TCRs come from an adult with an advanced solid tumor such as melanoma, head and neck, liver or kidney cancer. CDR3s include the opening cysteine and the closing phenylalanine or tryptophan.

V gene	J gene	CDR3 protein
TRBV13	TRBJ2-7	CASSYPLWRGDHEQYF
TRBV20-1	TRBJ1-4	CSANLNEKLFF
TRBV7-9	TRBJ1-4	CASSRGGATNEKLFF
TRBV7-2	TRBJ2-1	CASRPGTSGYNEQFF
TRBV10-3	TRBJ2-1	CAIQPGSYNEQFF
TRBV13	TRBJ1-1	CASSLTTGSEAFF
TRBV28	TRBJ1-5	CASTFGQGASNQPQHF
TRBV9	TRBJ2-3	CASSVVGSDTQYF
TRBV18	TRBJ1-2	CASSPREGGQGSSGYTF
TRBV7-9	TRBJ2-1	CASSLDGGNEQFF
TRBV7-2	TRBJ2-5	CASSLASQQETQYF
TRBV7-9	TRBJ1-1	CASSPPGYLTEAFF
TRBV4-1	TRBJ2-7	CASSHEWTGYSYEQYF
TRBV30	TRBJ1-2	CAWNPTGGYGYTF
TRBV5-4	TRBJ1-1	CASSWGDRRTEAFF
TRBV6-5	TRBJ1-5	CASSYQPQHF
TRBV19	TRBJ2-6	CATQTGSFGANVLTF
TRBV6-6	TRBJ2-3	CASRRADTQYF
TRBV6-1	TRBJ1-3	CASSDGFGNTIYF
TRBV6-1	TRBJ1-6	CASSGRVLQGRDSPLHF
TRBV6-5	TRBJ1-2	CASSYSRRGNYGYTF
TRBV28	TRBJ2-1	CASRGGQGRHEQFF
TRBV6-6	TRBJ2-2	CASTGMGGGLFF
TRBV10-3	TRBJ1-2	CAISDGGGYGYTF
TRBV28	TRBJ1-2	CASSLMAVTDGYTF
TRBV19	TRBJ1-5	CASSYRDQPQHF